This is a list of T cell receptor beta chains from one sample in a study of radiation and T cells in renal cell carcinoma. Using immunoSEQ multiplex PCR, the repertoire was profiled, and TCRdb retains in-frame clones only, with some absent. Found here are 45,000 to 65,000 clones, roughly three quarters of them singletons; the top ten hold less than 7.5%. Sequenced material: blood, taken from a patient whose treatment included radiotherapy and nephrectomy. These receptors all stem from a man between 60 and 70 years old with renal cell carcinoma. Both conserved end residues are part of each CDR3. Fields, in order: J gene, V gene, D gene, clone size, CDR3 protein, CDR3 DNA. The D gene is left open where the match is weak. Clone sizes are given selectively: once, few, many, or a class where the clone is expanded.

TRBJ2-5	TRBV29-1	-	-	CSVRTSSLGAQYF	TGCAGCGTCCGGACTTCCTCGTTGGGGGCCCAGTACTTC
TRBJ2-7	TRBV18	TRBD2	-	CASSPSGGAYEQYF	TGTGCCAGCTCACCTAGCGGGGGGGCTTACGAGCAGTACTTC
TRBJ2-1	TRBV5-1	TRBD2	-	CASSLDLAGGLGEQFF	TGCGCCAGCAGCTTGGACCTAGCGGGGGGGCTGGGTGAGCAGTTCTTC
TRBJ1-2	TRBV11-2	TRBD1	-	CASSLGGPRTGAYYGYTF	TGTGCCAGCAGCTTGGGGGGCCCCAGGACAGGGGCCTACTATGGCTACACCTTC
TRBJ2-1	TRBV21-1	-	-	CASSKDRFRQGGLEQFF	TGTGCCAGCAGCAAAGATCGGTTTCGGCAGGGGGGGTTAGAGCAGTTCTTC
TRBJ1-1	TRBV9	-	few	CASSVAGLELSLDKAF	-
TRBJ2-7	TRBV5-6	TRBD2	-	CASSTRAGADYEQYF	TGTGCCAGCAGCACGAGAGCGGGGGCAGACTACGAGCAGTACTTC
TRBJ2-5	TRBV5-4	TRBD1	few	CASSQDRAYLREETQYF	TGTGCCAGCAGCCAGGACAGGGCATACCTCAGGGAAGAGACCCAGTACTTC
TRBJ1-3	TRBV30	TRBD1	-	CAWMGRDRESGNTIYF	TGTGCCTGGATGGGTCGGGACAGGGAGAGTGGAAACACCATATATTTT
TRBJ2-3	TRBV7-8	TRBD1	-	CASSFRQGGDTQYF	TGTGCCAGCAGCTTTAGACAGGGTGGAGATACGCAGTATTTT
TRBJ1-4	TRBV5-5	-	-	CASSFGGGMDEKLFF	TGTGCCAGCAGTTTTGGAGGGGGTATGGATGAAAAACTGTTTTTT
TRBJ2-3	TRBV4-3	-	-	CASSPQRGRSDTQYF	TGCGCCAGCAGCCCTCAACGGGGAAGGTCAGATACGCAGTATTTT
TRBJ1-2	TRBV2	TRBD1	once	CASSAGTGGAYGYTF	TGTGCCAGCAGTGCGGGGACAGGAGGAGCTTATGGCTACACCTTC
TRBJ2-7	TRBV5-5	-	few	CASSLEGGGQYIYEQYF	TGTGCCAGCAGCTTGGAGGGCGGGGGACAGTACATCTACGAGCAGTACTTC
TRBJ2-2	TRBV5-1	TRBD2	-	CASSHNSGTSGGFTGELFF	TGCGCCAGCAGCCACAACTCTGGGACTAGCGGGGGATTCACCGGGGAGCTGTTTTTT
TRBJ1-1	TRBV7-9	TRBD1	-	CASCPGGAAEAFF	TGTGCCAGCTGTCCAGGGGGCGCGGCTGAAGCTTTCTTT
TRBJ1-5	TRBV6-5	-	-	CASGLQTGRRQPQHF	TGTGCCAGCGGCCTCCAAACAGGGAGGAGGCAGCCCCAGCATTTT
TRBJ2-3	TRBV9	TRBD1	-	CASSDRGTGSTDTQYF	TGTGCCAGCAGCGACCGGGGGACAGGCAGCACAGATACGCAGTATTTT
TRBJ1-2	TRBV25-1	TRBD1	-	CASSGGQAVGYTF	TGTGCCAGCAGTGGAGGACAGGCCGTTGGCTACACCTTC
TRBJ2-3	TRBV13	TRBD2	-	CASTLTPSGAGDTQYF	TGTGCCAGCACCCTAACCCCTAGCGGGGCTGGCGATACGCAGTATTTT
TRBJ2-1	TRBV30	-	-	CAWRRGTTDYNEQFF	TGTGCCTGGAGAAGGGGGACTACGGACTACAATGAGCAGTTCTTC
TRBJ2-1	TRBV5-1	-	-	CASSLVGSSYNEQFF	TGCGCCAGCAGCTTGGTCGGGAGCTCCTACAATGAGCAGTTCTTC
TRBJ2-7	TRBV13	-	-	CASSFHVQGLYEQYF	TGTGCCAGCAGCTTCCACGTACAGGGACTCTACGAGCAGTACTTC
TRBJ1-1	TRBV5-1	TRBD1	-	CASSLAGTAIRTEAFF	TGCGCCAGCAGCTTGGCCGGGACAGCGATAAGAACTGAAGCTTTCTTT
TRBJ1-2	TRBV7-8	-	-	CASSLQPTPTIYGYTF	TGTGCCAGCAGCTTACAACCGACACCAACCATCTATGGCTACACCTTC
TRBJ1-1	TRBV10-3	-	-	CAISYGTQTTEAFF	TGTGCCATCAGTTATGGGACACAAACCACTGAAGCTTTCTTT
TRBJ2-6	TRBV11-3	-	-	CASSARRAAGANVLTF	TGTGCCAGCAGCGCACGGAGGGCCGCCGGGGCCAACGTCCTGACTTTC
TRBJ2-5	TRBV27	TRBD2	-	CASSPQPGLAEETQYF	TGTGCCAGCAGTCCCCAACCGGGACTAGCGGAAGAGACCCAGTACTTC
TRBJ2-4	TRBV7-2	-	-	CASSDRHGKNIQYF	TGTGCCAGCAGCGACCGGCACGGAAAAAACATTCAGTACTTC
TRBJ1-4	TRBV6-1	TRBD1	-	CASSLDRGEKLFF	TGTGCCAGCAGCCTCGACAGGGGAGAAAAACTGTTTTTT
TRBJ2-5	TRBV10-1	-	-	CASSDGQETQYF	TGCGCCAGCAGTGATGGGCAAGAGACCCAGTACTTC
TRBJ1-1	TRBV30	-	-	CAWRANTEAFF	TGTGCCTGGAGGGCGAACACTGAAGCTTTCTTT
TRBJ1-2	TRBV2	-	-	CASRVDSNYGYTF	TGTGCCAGCAGGGTGGACAGTAACTATGGCTACACCTTC
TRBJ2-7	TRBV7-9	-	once	CASSYSAGTYEQYF	TGTGCCAGCAGCTATAGTGCCGGCACCTACGAGCAGTACTTC
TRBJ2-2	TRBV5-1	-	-	CAVPRRDQNTGELFF	TGCGCCGTCCCTAGGCGGGACCAAAACACCGGGGAGCTGTTTTTT
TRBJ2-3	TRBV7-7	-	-	CASSDKSTDTQYF	TGTGCCAGCAGTGACAAGTCCACAGATACGCAGTATTTT
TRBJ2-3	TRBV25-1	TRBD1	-	CASSEVLGQGATDTQYF	TGTGCCAGCAGTGAAGTTCTGGGACAGGGGGCGACAGATACGCAGTATTTT
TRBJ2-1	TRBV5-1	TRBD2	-	CASSGGTRRNEQFF	TGCGCCAGCAGCGGAGGGACTAGACGCAATGAGCAGTTCTTC
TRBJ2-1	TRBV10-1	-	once	CASSDPPYNEQFF	TGCGCCAGCAGTGACCCCCCCTACAATGAGCAGTTCTTC
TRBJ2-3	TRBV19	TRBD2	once	CASSIREGTTSTDTQYF	TGTGCCAGTAGTATAAGGGAGGGGACTACTAGCACAGATACGCAGTATTTT
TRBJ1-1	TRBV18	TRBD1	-	CASSPLPDRGGTEAFF	TGTGCCAGCTCACCACTGCCAGACAGGGGGGGAACTGAAGCTTTCTTT
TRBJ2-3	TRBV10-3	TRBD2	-	CAGREAGGTDTQYF	TGTGCCGGCAGGGAAGCGGGAGGCACAGATACGCAGTATTTT
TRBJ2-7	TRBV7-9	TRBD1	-	CASSHRDRAAYEQYF	TGTGCCAGCAGCCACCGGGACAGGGCCGCCTACGAGCAGTACTTC